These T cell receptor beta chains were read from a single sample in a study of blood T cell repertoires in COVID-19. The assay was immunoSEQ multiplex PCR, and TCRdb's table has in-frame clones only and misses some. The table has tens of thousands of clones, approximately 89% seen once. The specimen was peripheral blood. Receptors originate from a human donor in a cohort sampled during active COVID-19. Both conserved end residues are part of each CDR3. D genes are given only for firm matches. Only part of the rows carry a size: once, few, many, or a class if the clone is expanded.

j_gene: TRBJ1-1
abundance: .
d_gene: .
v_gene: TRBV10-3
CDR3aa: CAAQGGDTEAFF
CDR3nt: TGTGCCGCCCAGGGTGGGGACACTGAAGCTTTCTTT

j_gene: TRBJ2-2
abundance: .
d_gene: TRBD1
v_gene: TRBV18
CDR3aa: CASSLTGENTGELFF
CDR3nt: TGTGCCAGCTCACTCACAGGGGAGAACACCGGGGAGCTGTTTTTT

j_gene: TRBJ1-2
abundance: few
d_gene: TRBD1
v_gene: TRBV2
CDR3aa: CASSESGAGTGVDYGYTF
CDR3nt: TGTGCCAGCAGTGAAAGCGGAGCCGGGACAGGGGTCGACTATGGCTACACCTTC

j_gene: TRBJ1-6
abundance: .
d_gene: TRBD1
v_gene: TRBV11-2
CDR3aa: CASSYWRDRETLSPLHF
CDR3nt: TGTGCCAGCAGCTACTGGAGGGACAGGGAAACCCTTTCACCCCTCCACTTT

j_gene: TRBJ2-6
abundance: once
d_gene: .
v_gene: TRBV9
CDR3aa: CASSVGILSSGANVLTF
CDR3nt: TGTGCCAGCAGCGTGGGCATCTTGAGCTCTGGGGCCAACGTCCTGACTTTC

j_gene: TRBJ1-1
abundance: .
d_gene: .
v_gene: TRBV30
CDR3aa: CAWSARGSDTEAFF
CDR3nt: TGTGCCTGGAGTGCCCGGGGTAGTGACACTGAAGCTTTCTTT

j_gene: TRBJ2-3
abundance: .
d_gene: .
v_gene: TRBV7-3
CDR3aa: CASSLRGGADTQYF
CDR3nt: TGTGCCAGCAGCTTACGAGGGGGGGCAGATACGCAGTATTTT

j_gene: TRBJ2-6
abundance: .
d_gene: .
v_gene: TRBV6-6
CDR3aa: CASSLSRTEFDFNVLTF
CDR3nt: TGTGCCAGCAGTCTATCCCGGACAGAATTCGATTTCAACGTCCTGACTTTC

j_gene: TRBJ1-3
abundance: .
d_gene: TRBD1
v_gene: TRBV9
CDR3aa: CASSDRTGSGNTIYF
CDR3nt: TGTGCCAGCAGCGACCGGACAGGCTCTGGAAACACCATATATTTT

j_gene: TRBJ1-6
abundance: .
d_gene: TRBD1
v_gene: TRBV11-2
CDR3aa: CASSPRTGSNSPLHF
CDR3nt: TGTGCCAGCAGCCCCCGGACAGGCAGTAATTCACCCCTCCACTTT